This T cell receptor (beta chain) was documented in a study of cytomegalovirus exposure and HLA in healthy donors. Using immunoSEQ multiplex PCR, the repertoire was profiled, and TCRdb retains in-frame clones only, with some absent. Among about 240,000 clones listed, approximately 83% were seen once. On this clone itself: No antigen is known for it.

General observations from the study: Most TCRs appeared rarely, but some public TCRs recurred in many donors. The authors listed about 170 TCR beta chains as cytomegalovirus-associated. Under in vitro conditions, three CMV-associated chains were confirmed as specific for CMV antigens.

Trimming removed 6 bases at V and 0 bases at J, with 16 bases between. Germline V gene sequence: CDR1 SGHDT, CDR2 YYEEEE. The CDR3 runs 15 residues. The clonotype comes from a woman younger than 45 in good health and CMV-seropositive. This sequence joins TRBV5-6 and TRBJ2-7; the D gene is possibly TRBD2 (6 bases). The sample was PBMCs. CDR3 sequence (DNA): TGTGCCAGCACCCCTCGCCCCGGGAGCTCCTACGAGCAGTACTTC. Translated, it gives CASTPRPGSSYEQYF.